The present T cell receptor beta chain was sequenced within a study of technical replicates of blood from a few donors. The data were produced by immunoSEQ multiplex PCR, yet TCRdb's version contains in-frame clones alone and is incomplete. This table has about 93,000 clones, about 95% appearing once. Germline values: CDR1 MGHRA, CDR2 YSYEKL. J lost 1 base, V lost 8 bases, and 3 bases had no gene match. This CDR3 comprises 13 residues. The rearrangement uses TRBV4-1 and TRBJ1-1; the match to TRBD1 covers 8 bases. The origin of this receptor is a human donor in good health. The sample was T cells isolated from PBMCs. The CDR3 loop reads CASVGQGNTEAFF. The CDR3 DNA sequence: TGCGCCAGCGTCGGACAGGGGAACACTGAAGCTTTCTTT.